This T cell receptor (beta chain) originates from a study of radiation and T cells in renal cell carcinoma. Study-level results: No pretreatment tumor biopsies were available for baseline clonotypes.

Time point meaning: blood 4 weeks post-SBRT, at nephrectomy. The sample's treatment: 15 Gy SBRT to primary tumor, nephrectomy 4 weeks later. The table came from immunoSEQ multiplex PCR; TCRdb's copy has only in-frame clones and leaves some out. The profile shows approximately 170,000 clones, about 88% of them singletons. Turning to this clone: Its antigen is as yet unknown.

Germline V gene sequence: CDR1 SEHNR, CDR2 FQNEAQ (reference sequence). CDR3 length: 14 amino acids. Trimming removed 5 bases from V and 2 bases from J, with 12 bases in between. The TCR was taken from a woman in her 50s with renal cell carcinoma. The sequences come from blood, collected from a patient whose treatment included radiotherapy and nephrectomy. V and J are TRBV7-9 and TRBJ2-5, with D unclear. CDR3 coding DNA: TGTGCCAGCAGCCCAATTCAGGAGCAAGAGACCCAGTACTTC. Its translation: CASSPIQEQETQYF.